This entry concerns a single TCR beta chain. Its target is not known. The entry originates in a study of T cell responses to AZD1222 COVID-19 vaccine. Findings and caveats of the study: It was only after the peak T cell response that any repertoires were sampled. Spike as a whole was targeted by vaccine-associated CD4 TCRs, dominant at 160-218 and 743-854.

Trimming pared 2 bases from V and 0 bases from J, leaving 6 bases between. CDR1 and CDR2 from the germline V gene are MGHDK and SYGVNS. This CDR3 spans 14 amino acids. TCRdb's copy holds only in-frame clones and misses some; the assay was immunoSEQ multiplex PCR. The sample holds more than 150,000 clones, 80% to 90% seen once. This TCR was sampled from an adult in good health. The material was peripheral blood, obtained on day 0 of MenACWY control vaccination. This chain uses TRBV25-1 with TRBJ2-3, with D tentatively TRBD1 or TRBD2 (5 bases each). This CDR3 reads CASSERDSTDTQYF. In DNA form, the CDR3 reads TGTGCCAGCAGTGAAAGGGACAGCACAGATACGCAGTATTTT.